The clone carrying this T cell receptor (beta chain) was seen repeatedly, ten times or more. As yet, its antigen is unknown. Trimming took 4 bases from V and 2 from J, leaving 8 bases between them. The CDR3 spans 12 residues. CDR1 and CDR2 from the germline V gene are SQVTM and ANQGSEA. One entry per CDR3 protein results from TCRdb running MiXCR on the 5' RACE reads. The sample contains roughly 250,000 distinct CDR3 sequences, 6% to 8.5% of which appear only once. This sample is part of a study of identical twins. Notes on the study in general: The study found weaker excess twin sharing in beta out-of-frame sequences.

This same sample was also part of a study on yellow fever vaccine responses in identical twins.

This clonotype was obtained from a woman aged 18-29 years in good health. The chain uses TRBV29-1 and TRBJ1-2; D gene uncertain. Source material: CD8+ T cells sorted from blood. CDR3 coding DNA: TGCAGCGTTGTAGCCGGGAACTATGGCTACACCTTC. This codes for CSVVAGNYGYTF. The full variable domain, its missing parts supplied by reference TRBV29-1 and TRBJ1-2, is SAVISQKPSRDICQRGTSLTIQCQVDSQVTMMFWYRQQPGQSLTLIATANQGSEATYESGFVIDKFPISRPNLTFSTLTVSNMSPEDSSIYLCSVVAGNYGYTFGSGTRLTVV.